Listed below are T cell receptor beta chains from one sample, sequenced in a study of T cell repertoires in cytomegalovirus infection. These TCRs are of unknown antigen specificity. TCRdb passed the reads through MiXCR, listing each CDR3 protein once. The sample lists some 920,000 distinct CDR3 sequences, approximately 33% occurring once. Material: cultured CD8+ T cells from PBMCs, obtained from culture after CMV antigen stimulation. These receptors all come from a human donor in good health (CMV status not recorded). Some clones in this sample may be carry-over from other donors' samples. CDR3s include the opening cysteine and the closing phenylalanine or tryptophan. The order of the fields is V gene, J gene, CDR3 protein.

>TRBV6-2/TRBV6-3|TRBJ1-2
CASSTTGAHYGYTF
>TRBV4-1|TRBJ1-5
CASSQEAGFRPQHF
>TRBV29-1|TRBJ2-7
CSAEGTDYYEQYF
>TRBV12-3/TRBV12-4|TRBJ2-3
CASGTGPGDTQYF
>TRBV7-6|TRBJ2-1
CASSLISNEQFF
>TRBV6-5|TRBJ2-4
CASSWRLGGDIQYF
>TRBV11-2|TRBJ1-2
CASSHGGATNYGYTF
>TRBV27|TRBJ1-2
CASSRSTDGYGYTF
>TRBV6-6|TRBJ1-4
CASSYLQGGGDEKLFF
>TRBV27|TRBJ1-5
CASSLSVPGQPQHF
>TRBV25-1|TRBJ1-3
CASSEFSSGNTIYF
>TRBV12-3/TRBV12-4|TRBJ2-1
CASSRSGGSYNEQFF
>TRBV12-3/TRBV12-4|TRBJ2-5
CASSTRTGGIETQYF
>TRBV27|TRBJ1-6
CASSWTGGTSPLHF
>TRBV7-7|TRBJ2-2
CASSPRDWNTGELFF
>TRBV4-2|TRBJ2-1
CASSPREGDEQFF
>TRBV19|TRBJ2-3
CASRSNGDFLTDTQYF
>TRBV7-6|TRBJ1-1
CASSPFRDRNLNTEAFF
>TRBV7-9|TRBJ2-5
CASRQPGLAVSPQYF